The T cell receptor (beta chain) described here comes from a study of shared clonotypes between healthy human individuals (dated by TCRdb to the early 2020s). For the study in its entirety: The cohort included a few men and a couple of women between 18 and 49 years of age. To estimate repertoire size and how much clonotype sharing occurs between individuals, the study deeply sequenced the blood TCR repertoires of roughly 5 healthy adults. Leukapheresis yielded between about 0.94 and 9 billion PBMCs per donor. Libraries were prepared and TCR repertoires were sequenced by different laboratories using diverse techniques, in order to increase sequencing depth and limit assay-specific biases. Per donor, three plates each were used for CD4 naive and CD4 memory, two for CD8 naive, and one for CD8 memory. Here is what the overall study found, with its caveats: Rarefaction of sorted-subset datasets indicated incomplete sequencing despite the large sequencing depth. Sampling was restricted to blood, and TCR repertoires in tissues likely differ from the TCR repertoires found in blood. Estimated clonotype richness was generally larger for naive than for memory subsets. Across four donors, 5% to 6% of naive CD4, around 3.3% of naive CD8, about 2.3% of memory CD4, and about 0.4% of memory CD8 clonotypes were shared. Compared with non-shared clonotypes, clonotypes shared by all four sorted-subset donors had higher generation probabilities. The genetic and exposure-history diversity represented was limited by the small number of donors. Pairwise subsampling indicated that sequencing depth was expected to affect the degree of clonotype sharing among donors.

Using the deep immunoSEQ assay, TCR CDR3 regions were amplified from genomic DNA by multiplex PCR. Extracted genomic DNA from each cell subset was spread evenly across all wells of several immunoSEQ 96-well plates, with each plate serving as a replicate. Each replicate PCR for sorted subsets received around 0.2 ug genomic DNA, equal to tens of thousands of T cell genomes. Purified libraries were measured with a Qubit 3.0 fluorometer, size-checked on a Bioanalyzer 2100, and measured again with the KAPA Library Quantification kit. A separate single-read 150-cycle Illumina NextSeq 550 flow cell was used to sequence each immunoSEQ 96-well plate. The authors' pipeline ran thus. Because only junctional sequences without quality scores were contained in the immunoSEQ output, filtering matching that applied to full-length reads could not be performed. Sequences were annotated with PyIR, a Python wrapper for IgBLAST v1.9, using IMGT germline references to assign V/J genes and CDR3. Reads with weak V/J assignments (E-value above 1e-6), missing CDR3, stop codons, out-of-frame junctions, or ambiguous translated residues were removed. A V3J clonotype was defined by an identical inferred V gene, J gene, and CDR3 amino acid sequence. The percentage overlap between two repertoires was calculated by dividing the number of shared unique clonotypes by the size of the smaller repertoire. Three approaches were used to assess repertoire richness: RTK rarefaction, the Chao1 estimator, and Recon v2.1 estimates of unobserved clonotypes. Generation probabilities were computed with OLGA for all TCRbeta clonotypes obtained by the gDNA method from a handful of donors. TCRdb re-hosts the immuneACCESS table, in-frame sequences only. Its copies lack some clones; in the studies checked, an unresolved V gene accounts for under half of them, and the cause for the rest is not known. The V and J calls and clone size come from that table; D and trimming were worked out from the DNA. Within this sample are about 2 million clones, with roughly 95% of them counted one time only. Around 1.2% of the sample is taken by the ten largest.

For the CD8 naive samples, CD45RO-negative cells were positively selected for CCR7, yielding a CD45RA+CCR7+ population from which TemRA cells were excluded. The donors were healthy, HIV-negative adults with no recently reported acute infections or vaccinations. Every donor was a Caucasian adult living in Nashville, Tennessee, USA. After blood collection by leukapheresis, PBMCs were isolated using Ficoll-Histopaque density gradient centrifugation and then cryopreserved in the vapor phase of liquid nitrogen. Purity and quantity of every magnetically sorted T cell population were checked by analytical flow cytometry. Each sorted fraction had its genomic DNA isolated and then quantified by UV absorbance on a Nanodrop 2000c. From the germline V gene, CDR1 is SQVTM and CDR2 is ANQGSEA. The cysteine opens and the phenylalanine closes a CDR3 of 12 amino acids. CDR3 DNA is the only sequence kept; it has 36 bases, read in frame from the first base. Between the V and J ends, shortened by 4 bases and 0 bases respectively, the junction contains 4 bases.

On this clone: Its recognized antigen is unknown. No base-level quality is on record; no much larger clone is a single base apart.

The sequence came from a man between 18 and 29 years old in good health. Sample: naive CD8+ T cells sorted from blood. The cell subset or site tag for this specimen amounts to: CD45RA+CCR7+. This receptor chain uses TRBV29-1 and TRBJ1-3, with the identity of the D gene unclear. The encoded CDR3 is CSVVASGNTIYF. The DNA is TGCAGCGTTGTGGCCTCTGGAAACACCATATATTTT.